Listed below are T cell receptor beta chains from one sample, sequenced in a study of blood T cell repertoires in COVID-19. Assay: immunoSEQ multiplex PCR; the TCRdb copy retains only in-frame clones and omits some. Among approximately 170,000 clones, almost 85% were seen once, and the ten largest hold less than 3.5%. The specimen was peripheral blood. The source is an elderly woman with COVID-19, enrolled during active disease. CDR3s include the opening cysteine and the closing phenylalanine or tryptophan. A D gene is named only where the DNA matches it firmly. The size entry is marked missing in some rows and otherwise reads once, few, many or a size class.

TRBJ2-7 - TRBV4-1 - TGCGCCAGCAGCCAAGTTGGACAACGATACGAGCAGTACTTC CASSQVGQRYEQYF
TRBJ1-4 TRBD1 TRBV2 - TGTGCCAGCAGTGGGACAGGGAATGAAAAACTGTTTTTT CASSGTGNEKLFF
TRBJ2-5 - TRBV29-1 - TGCAGCGTTAACAGGGATCTTGAGACCCAGTACTTC CSVNRDLETQYF
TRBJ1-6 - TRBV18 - TGTGCCAGCTCACCACTTGTCAGTAATTCACCCCTCCACTTT CASSPLVSNSPLHF
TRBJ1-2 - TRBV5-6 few TGTGCCAGCAGCTCACAGGGATGGAACTATGGCTACACCTTC CASSSQGWNYGYTF
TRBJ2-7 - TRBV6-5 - - CASILASGSRDEQYF
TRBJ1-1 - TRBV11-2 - TGTGCCAGCAGCCCGAGACAGGCCTCTGAAGCTTTCTTT CASSPRQASEAFF
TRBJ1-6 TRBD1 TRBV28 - TGTGCCAGCAGTAAACCCGACAGGGAGTATTCCTTTAATTCACCCCTCCACTTT CASSKPDREYSFNSPLHF
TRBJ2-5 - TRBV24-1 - TGTGCCACCAGTGATTTTTACAGGGAGAGATCGAAAGAGACCCAGTACTTC CATSDFYRERSKETQYF
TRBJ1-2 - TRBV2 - TGTGCCAGCAGTTTCTTCGGACAGAATCTCCTCTATGGCTACACCTTC CASSFFGQNLLYGYTF